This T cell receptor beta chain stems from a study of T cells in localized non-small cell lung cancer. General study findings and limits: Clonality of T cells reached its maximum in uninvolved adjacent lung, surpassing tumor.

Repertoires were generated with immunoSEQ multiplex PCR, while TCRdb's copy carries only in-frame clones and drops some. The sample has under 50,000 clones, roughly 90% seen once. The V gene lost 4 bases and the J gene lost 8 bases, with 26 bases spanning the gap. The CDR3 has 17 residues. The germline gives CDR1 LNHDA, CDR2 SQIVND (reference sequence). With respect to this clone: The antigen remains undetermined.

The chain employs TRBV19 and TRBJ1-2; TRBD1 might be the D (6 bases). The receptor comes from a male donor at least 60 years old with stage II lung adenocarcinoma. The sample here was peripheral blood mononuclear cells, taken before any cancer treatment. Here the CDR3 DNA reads TGTGCCAGTAGTAATTCCCTCGGCAGGGGCTCCTCTAGAGGCTACACCTTC. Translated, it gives CASSNSLGRGSSRGYTF.